The clone carrying this T cell receptor (beta chain) has just one count. This sample was taken from a study of blood T cell repertoires in COVID-19. The protocol was immunoSEQ multiplex PCR, while the TCRdb copy is restricted to in-frame clones and leaves out a portion. The sample holds over 100,000 clones, 79% seen once. The germline CDR1 and CDR2 sequences are MDHEN and SYDVKM. CDR3 length: 14 amino acids. Trimming took off 6 bases at V and 2 bases at J, with 13 bases between the two ends. This TCR was sampled from a woman at least 80 years old with acute or convalescent COVID-19. The chain couples TRBV28 to TRBJ1-2, with a weak D call TRBD1 (5 bases). The source material was peripheral blood. CDR3 coding DNA: TGTGCCAGCAGCCGCGGGGGGGTCAACTATGGCTACACCTTC. Its translation: CASSRGGVNYGYTF.